The present T cell receptor beta chain was sequenced within a study of response to subunit inactivated influenza vaccine. This clonotype has a handful of counts. Its antigen is still unknown. Overall study results and limits: New T cells are recruited in small numbers by each seasonal influenza vaccination, according to the authors' suggestion.

V was pared by 5 bases and J by 8 bases, with 15 bases between. The CDR3 has 13 amino acids. One entry per CDR3 protein, called by TCRdb with MiXCR from the RT-PCR reads. Counted here are 300,000 to 350,000 distinct CDR3 sequences, around 20% occurring once; the ten biggest clones make up over 9%. This receptor was taken from a man between 50 and 75 years old who received an inactivated influenza vaccine. This material consisted of PBMCs from blood, taken about 19 months after vaccination. This chain uses TRBV12-3 or TRBV12-4 with TRBJ1-2, with unresolved D. CDR3 in amino acids: CASSRAPLEGYTF. CDR3 nucleotide sequence: TGTGCCAGCAGTCGAGCCCCATTAGAAGGCTACACCTTC.